This T cell receptor (delta chain) was observed in a study of Vδ1+ human thymocytes. Study conclusions and caveats: In the thymus, TRG and TRD repertoires looked highly polyclonal with Gaussian CDR3 lengths. TRG sequences recurred across donors, whereas TRD sequences stayed essentially private.

Concerning this clone itself: Its cognate antigen is unknown.

RNA was extracted from the cells and then reverse transcribed. CDR3 amplicons came from multiplex PCR with pooled V-gene forward and constant-region reverse primers. TCRdb repeated clone calling on the multiplex PCR reads with CATT. The sample has 23,000 or so delta-chain clones, about 29% seen once. Trimming cost V 2 bases and J 0 bases, with 34 bases left between them. CDR3 size: 23 residues. Germline CDR1 TSWWSYY, CDR2 QGS. The rearrangement links TRDV1 to TRDJ1; D tentatively reads TRDD2 or TRDD3 (6 bases each). Material: Vdelta1+ gamma-delta thymocytes from the thymus. Regarding subset: FACS-sorted CD3+ TCRalphabeta- TCRVdelta1+ TCRVdelta2- thymocytes. This clonotype was obtained from a boy less than two years old who had congenital heart surgery. CDR3 region: CALGEGLPYSALGALLYTDKLIF. The DNA for the CDR3 is TGTGCTCTTGGGGAAGGCCTTCCCTACTCGGCATTGGGGGCCCTCTTGTACACCGATAAACTCATCTTT.